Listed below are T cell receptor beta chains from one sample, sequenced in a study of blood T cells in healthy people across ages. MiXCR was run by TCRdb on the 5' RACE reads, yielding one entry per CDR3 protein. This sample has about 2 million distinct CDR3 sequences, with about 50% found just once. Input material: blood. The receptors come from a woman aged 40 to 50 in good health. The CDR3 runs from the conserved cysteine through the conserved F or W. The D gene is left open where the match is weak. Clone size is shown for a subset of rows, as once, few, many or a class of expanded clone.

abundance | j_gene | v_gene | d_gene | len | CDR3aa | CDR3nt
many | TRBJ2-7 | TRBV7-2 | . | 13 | CASSLEQPYEQYF | TGTGCCAGCAGCTTAGAACAGCCCTACGAGCAGTACTTC
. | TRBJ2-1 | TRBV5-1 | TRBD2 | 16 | CASRKLAGGYDNEQFF | TGCGCCAGCAGGAAACTAGCGGGGGGATATGACAATGAGCAGTTCTTC
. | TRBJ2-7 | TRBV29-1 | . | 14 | CSVLVSLVPHEQYF | TGCAGCGTTCTTGTTTCACTAGTCCCCCACGAGCAGTACTTC
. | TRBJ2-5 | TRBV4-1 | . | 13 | CASSQVLPGTQYF | TGCGCCAGCAGCCAAGTGTTACCGGGAACCCAGTACTTC
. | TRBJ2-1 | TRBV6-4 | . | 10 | CASSDPDQFF | TGTGCCAGCAGTGACCCAGACCAGTTCTTC
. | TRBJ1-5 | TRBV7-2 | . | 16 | CASSPGSGYSNQPQHF | TGTGCCAGCAGCCCAGGGAGCGGATATAGCAATCAGCCCCAGCATTTT
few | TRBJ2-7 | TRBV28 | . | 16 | CASSFSLGGQFYEQYF | TGTGCCAGCAGTTTTTCGTTGGGGGGACAGTTCTACGAGCAGTACTTC
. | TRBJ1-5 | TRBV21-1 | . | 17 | CASSTPDRDSSNQPQHF | TGTGCCAGCAGCACGCCGGACCGGGACAGTAGCAATCAGCCCCAGCATTTT
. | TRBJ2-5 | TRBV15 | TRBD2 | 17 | CATSREYSGAYQETQYF | TGTGCCACCAGCAGAGAGTATAGCGGGGCGTACCAAGAGACCCAGTACTTC
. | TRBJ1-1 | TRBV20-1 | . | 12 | CSAPTGSKGTFF | TGCAGTGCGCCGACAGGTTCTAAGGGGACTTTCTTT
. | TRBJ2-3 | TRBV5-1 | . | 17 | CASSLGFRVTYTDTQYF | TGCGCCAGCAGCTTGGGTTTTCGCGTAACCTACACAGATACGCAGTATTTT
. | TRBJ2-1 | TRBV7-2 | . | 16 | CASSLGYRDPVYEQFF | TGTGCCAGCAGCTTAGGTTATCGGGACCCTGTATATGAGCAGTTCTTC